This TCR beta chain was recorded in a study of beta chain features in type 1 diabetes. Study context: The number of sorted cells examined across all samples was around 98 million. Findings of the study overall: Shorter templates might be favored by PCR, and equally so in patients and in controls.

All of the isolated RNA was reverse transcribed, so expressed TCRB transcripts were sequenced. This table comes from immunoSEQ multiplex PCR, and its TCRdb copy is limited to in-frame clones, with some not included. The sample holds roughly 380,000 clones, roughly a fifth seen once. A note on this clone: Its antigen is unknown.

The source is a woman between 18 and 29 years old in good health. The sample consisted of naive CD4+ T cells from blood.

CDR3 sequence: CASSPDFVYGYTF. The DNA of the CDR3 is TGTGCCAGCAGTCCTGACTTTGTCTATGGCTACACCTTC. The V call is TRBV14, the J call TRBJ1-2; D ambiguous. V was shortened by 6 bases and J by 4 bases, with 12 bases between the two germline ends. CDR1 and CDR2 (germline): SGHDN, FVKESK. This CDR3 region has 13 residues.